The TCR beta chain under discussion was sequenced for a study of T-cell reconstitution after alpha-beta-depleted transplantation in children (dated by TCRdb to about 2016). With respect to the entire study: Using TCR repertoire profiling, the study quantitatively followed how T-cell immune reconstitution unfolded in children after TCRalphabeta/CD19-depleted allogeneic hematopoietic cell transplantation.

To note about this clonotype: Its antigen is not yet known. Per-base quality was not reported, and no clone a single base away is much larger than it.

To prepare the library, PCR was applied. The reads were generated on an Illumina HiSeq 2500. TCR libraries were prepared with molecular barcoding, using unique molecular identifiers to normalize TCRbeta repertoire quantification. In-frame beta chains were kept once TCRdb had trimmed the public reads at Q25 with fastp and called clones with MiXCR. Rows merge per CDR3 protein into single entries with the most common DNA and genes. The sample table records about 610,000 distinct CDR3 sequences; over 9.5% of these occur just once. The ten biggest clones cover 4% of the sample. Looking up the germline V gene (reference sequence) yields CDR1 SEHNR and CDR2 FQNEAQ. From the cysteine up to the phenylalanine, the CDR3 has a length of 12 residues. The read is trimmed to its CDR3 DNA, 36 bases read in frame from base 1. V is shortened by 8 bases, J by 5 bases, and the region joining them spans 9 bases.

This TCR was sampled from a human donor who donated a stem cell graft to a child with acute myeloid leukemia. Sequenced here: PBMCs from the stem cell graft donor, sampled from the stem cell graft. The chain is assembled from TRBV7-9 and TRBJ2-2, with TRBD2 as a weak D call on 5 bases. Here is the DNA: TGTGCCAGCTCGGGGAGAACCGGGGAGCTGTTTTTT. This is translated as CASSGRTGELFF.